This entry is about one T cell receptor (beta chain). This entry comes from a study of blood T cell repertoires in COVID-19. Across the whole study: Both acute and convalescent COVID-19 samples were obtained from the United States, Italy and Spain. T cells, B-cell-depleted T cells, or PBMCs provided the cDNA or gDNA that served as material.

Per the authors' pipeline: Estimation of nucleated cell counts relied on the amplification of reference gene primers. Here immunoSEQ multiplex PCR was the method, and the copy in TCRdb shows in-frame clones only, minus some. The V and J calls and the clone size are those of that table, but D and trimming were determined from the DNA. The sample has 400,000 to 450,000 clones; roughly 90% are singletons. Enrolled during active infection, Seattle patients were then followed longitudinally. The CDR3 extends over 13 amino acids. In germline, CDR1 is SGHRS, CDR2 YFSETQ. V lost 2 bases to trimming and J lost 1 base, with 3 bases between them.

The sample was peripheral blood. The clonotype was recovered from a man younger than 35 with COVID-19, enrolled during active disease. V is TRBV5-1 and J is TRBJ2-2, with D uncertain. CDR3: CASSLQNTGELFF. In DNA form, the CDR3 reads TGCGCCAGCAGCTTACAGAACACCGGGGAGCTGTTTTTT.